This T cell receptor beta chain was found in a study of cytomegalovirus exposure and HLA in healthy donors. Study results and limitations: It was assumed in the presence/absence analyses that sequencing depth was roughly uniform across donors. Per a later analysis, 18,000 or so TCR beta sequences showed association with HLA alleles at 0.05 false discovery rate. CMV serostatus alone was available as immune exposure information. What TCR beta sequences reportedly achieved was accurate prediction of HLA-A and HLA-B alleles in most subjects.

Remarks on this clone: Antigen unknown.

Germline-derived CDR1 and CDR2 are LNHDA and SQIVND (reference sequence). V dropped 3 bases and J dropped 2 bases, with 17 bases sitting between them. The CDR3 spans 16 residues. Primers for the PCR totalled 60 Vbeta and 13 Jbeta. Clones were read by immunoSEQ multiplex PCR, and TCRdb kept only the in-frame ones, dropping some. In the table there are about 160,000 clones, roughly 80% of which are singletons. The material sequenced was PBMCs. The TCR comes from a man between 35 and 55 years old in good health and CMV-seronegative. This chain connects TRBV19 to TRBJ2-7; D not resolved. The CDR3 spells CASSIIKYESPYEQYF. CDR3 DNA sequence: TGTGCCAGTAGTATTATAAAGTATGAGAGCCCCTACGAGCAGTACTTC.